Sequencing of this T cell receptor beta chain was carried out in a study of CXCR3-negative and CXCR3-positive naive CD8 T cells. Libraries of TRB cDNA were made by 5' RACE and carried UMIs. TCRdb reprocessed the 5' RACE reads, keeping one entry per CDR3 protein, no DNA. This sample's table reports about 6,700 distinct CDR3 sequences. In the case of this clonotype: Its antigen is currently unknown.

Germline values: CDR1 SQVTM, CDR2 ANQGSEA. CDR3 length equals 16 residues. Study conclusions and caveats: Similar TRBV-TRBJ usage characterized naive CXCR3-negative and CXCR3-positive cells; memory cells differed. Naive subsets expressed similar surface CD5; TRB CDR3 features served to infer TCR strength. Similarly elevated diversity marked both naive subsets, with memory CD8+ cells showing far lower diversity.

This TCR derives from a human donor in good health. Some clones in this sample may be carry-over from other donors' samples. Sequencing was performed on naive CXCR3- CD8+ T cells from blood. Subset defined: CD45RO-CCR7+CD27+CD95- naive CD8+ T cells lacking CXCR3 (TNR3-). The V and J genes are TRBV29-1 and TRBJ2-1; TCRdb designates TRBD2, a call that cannot be tested without DNA. The chain's CDR3 is CSAPGLAGGPYNEQFF.